The 31 T cell receptor beta chains below were found in one sample sequenced in a study of blood T cell repertoires in COVID-19. TCRdb's copy holds only in-frame clones and misses some; the assay was immunoSEQ multiplex PCR. In the table there are under 200,000 clones, 74% of which are singletons. Sequencing input: peripheral blood. Source of these receptors: a woman aged 80 or over with acute or convalescent COVID-19.

This chain links TRBV19 with TRBJ2-1, with D tentatively TRBD2 (5 bases). CDR1 and CDR2 from the germline V gene are LNHDA and SQIVND (reference sequence). V shed 3 bases and J shed 9 bases, with 15 bases lying between them. The CDR3 is 14 residues long. CDR3 residues: CASSIDRSRVEQFF. CDR3 nucleotides: TGTGCCAGTAGTATTGATCGGTCGCGGGTTGAGCAGTTCTTC.

This sequence joins TRBV30 and TRBJ1-4; TRBD1 might be the D (5 bases). The CDR3 contains 16 residues. V was cut by 1 base and J by 4 bases, with 16 bases left in between. Germline loops: CDR1 GTSNPN, CDR2 SVGIG (reference sequence). In DNA, the CDR3 is TGTGCCTGGAGTGCGGGTGGGTCGGGACTTAATGAAAAACTGTTTTTT. Translation: CAWSAGGSGLNEKLFF.

The rearrangement joins TRBV6-5 to TRBJ2-5; the match to TRBD2 covers 9 bases. CDR3 length: 15 residues. With V trimmed by 4 bases and J by 5 bases, 8 bases remained unmatched. CDR1 is MNHEY, CDR2 SVGAGI, per germline. The CDR3, as DNA: TGTGCCAGCAGTTCCGAGGGGGCGGGAGGGGAGACCCAGTACTTC. This encodes CASSSEGAGGETQYF.

The genes are TRBV28 and TRBJ2-7; 13 bases match TRBD2. Germline V gene lookup returns CDR1 MDHEN and CDR2 SYDVKM. This CDR3 is 17 amino acids long. V dropped 3 bases and J dropped 3; count of bases not matched to a gene: 8. CDR3 sequence reads: CASSFGLAGAAHYEQYF. The CDR3 coding sequence is TGTGCCAGCAGTTTTGGACTAGCGGGAGCCGCACACTACGAGCAGTACTTC. Full variable domain (missing parts from reference TRBV28 and TRBJ2-7): DVKVTQSSRYLVKRTGEKVFLECVQDMDHENMFWYRQDPGLGLRLIYFSYDVKMKEKGDIPEGYSVSREKKERFSLILESASTNQTSMYLCASSFGLAGAAHYEQYFGPGTRLTVT.

The count of this clone is one. The chain is built from TRBV5-6 and TRBJ2-1, with 14 bases matching TRBD2. CDR1 and CDR2 from the germline V gene are SGHDT and YYEEEE. The junction had 3 bases not matched to a gene; V was cut back by 3 bases and J by 10 bases. The CDR3 has 14 amino acids. CDR3 region: CASSYGTSGGEQFF. CDR3 nucleotide sequence: TGTGCCAGCAGCTATGGGACTAGCGGGGGCGAGCAGTTCTTC.

This clone came up many times. The rearrangement uses TRBV4-3 and TRBJ2-3, with TRBD2 as a possible D gene (6 bases). This CDR3 is 16 amino acids long. Per germline, CDR1 LGHNA and CDR2 YSLEER. V was trimmed by 5 bases and J by 7 bases, leaving 22 bases between them. CDR3: CASSGAGSSGGYTQYF. Here the CDR3 DNA reads TGCGCCAGCAGCGGGGCCGGGAGTTCAGGCGGGTATACGCAGTATTTT.

The CDR3 reads CASSFDRGDGYTF. The CDR3 DNA reads as TGTGCCAGCAGCTTCGACAGGGGTGATGGCTACACCTTC. The chain has TRBV14 and TRBJ1-2, with TRBD1 identical over 8 bases. After removal of 5 bases from V and 6 bases from J, the junction contained 5 bases not matched to a gene. The CDR3 has 13 residues. CDR1 SGHDN and CDR2 FVKESK come from the germline V gene.

The chain recombines TRBV28 with TRBJ1-5; D is undetermined. CDR3 length: 14 amino acids. CDR1 and CDR2 (germline): MDHEN, SYDVKM. Trimming left V 3 bases short and J 5 bases short, with 11 bases between. This CDR3 is CASSFAELHQPQHF. Here the CDR3 DNA reads TGTGCCAGCAGTTTCGCGGAGTTGCATCAGCCCCAGCATTTT.

CDR3 residues: CASSEYNGRRGEQFF. CDR3 bases: TGCGCCAGCAGTGAGTATAACGGGAGAAGGGGTGAGCAGTTCTTC. The J gene is TRBJ2-1, the V gene TRBV10-1, with a possible D match to TRBD2 (6 bases). Germline V gene data show CDR1 as WNHNN and CDR2 as SYGVQD (reference sequence). The CDR3 runs to 15 residues. The V end lost 1 base, the J end lost 9 bases, and 16 bases lay between the germline ends.

In this sample, this clone turned up a few times. The chain uses TRBV27 and TRBJ2-1; 7 nucleotides align to TRBD2. V lost 2 bases and J lost 3; bases outside the gene matches: 7. This CDR3 comprises 16 residues. Germline V gives CDR1 MNHEY, CDR2 SMNVEV (reference sequence). CDR3 region: CASSLRASGFYNEQFF. CDR3 nucleotides: TGTGCCAGCAGTTTAAGGGCTAGCGGTTTCTACAATGAGCAGTTCTTC.

The J gene is TRBJ2-5, the V gene TRBV29-1; 7 nucleotides agree with TRBD1. The germline gives CDR1 SQVTM, CDR2 ANQGSEA. The V and J ends lost 1 base and 3 bases, in that order; junction bases with no gene match: 5. CDR3 length equals 14 residues. The CDR3 coding sequence is TGCAGCGTTGAAGCGGACCAGGGGGAAGAGACCCAGTACTTC. Translated: CSVEADQGEETQYF.

In its sample, this clone was seen a few times. This chain connects TRBV2 to TRBJ2-1; 8 bases are shared with TRBD1. This CDR3 spans 17 amino acids. V gave up 1 base and J gave up 3 bases; unmatched junction bases: 8. CDR1 is SNHLY, CDR2 FYNNEI, per germline. This CDR3 is CASSEEVGTGYYNEQFF. CDR3 nucleotides: TGTGCCAGCAGTGAAGAGGTAGGGACAGGATACTACAATGAGCAGTTCTTC.

CDR3 sequence: CASSLGLAGSNTGELFF. The CDR3 DNA sequence: TGTGCCAGCAGCTTAGGACTAGCGGGGTCGAACACCGGGGAGCTGTTTTTT. This rearrangement joins TRBV7-2 to TRBJ2-2; TRBD2 agrees at 11 bases. This CDR3 has 17 residues. CDR1 is SGHTA and CDR2 is FQGNSA in the germline V gene. V was clipped by 1 base and J by 0 bases; unmatched bases: 1. Looking up the rest from reference TRBV7-2 and TRBJ2-2 gives the full variable domain: GAGVSQSPSNKVTEKGKDVELRCDPISGHTALYWYRQSLGQGLEFLIYFQGNSAPDKSGLPSDRFSAERTGGSVSTLTIQRTQQEDSAVYLCASSLGLAGSNTGELFFGEGSRLTVL.

This clone showed up just a few times. The V call is TRBV7-9, the J call TRBJ1-2; D uncertain. V lost 2 bases to trimming and J lost 6 bases, with 10 bases between them. CDR1 SEHNR and CDR2 FQNEAQ come from the germline V gene (reference sequence). This CDR3 comprises 13 residues. CDR3 coding DNA: TGTGCCAGCAGCTTAACCTCAGCGGATGGCTACACCTTC. Its protein product is CASSLTSADGYTF.

The V gene is TRBV30, the J gene TRBJ2-5; 7 bases map to TRBD1. After removal of 2 bases from V and 3 bases from J, the junction contained 6 bases not matched to a gene. CDR3 size: 14 residues. Germline loops: CDR1 GTSNPN, CDR2 SVGIG (reference sequence). CDR3 coding DNA: TGTGCCTGGAGTCCTGGGACAGCTGAAGAGACCCAGTACTTC. It specifies CAWSPGTAEETQYF.

The rearrangement uses TRBV19 and TRBJ2-2; D might be TRBD1 (6 bases). Trimming took off 5 bases at V and 3 bases at J, with 16 bases between the two ends. The germline gives CDR1 LNHDA, CDR2 SQIVND (reference sequence). The length of the CDR3 is 16 residues. The CDR3 DNA reads as TGTGCCAGTAGTCCACAGGGCGTATTGGACACCGGGGAGCTGTTTTTT. Translating gives CASSPQGVLDTGELFF.

This clone was found a few times. This chain links TRBV4-2 with TRBJ2-7; 14 bases line up with TRBD2. CDR1 and CDR2 (germline): LGHNA, YNFKEQ. Trimming cost V 4 bases and J 1 base; bases outside gene matches: 9. This CDR3 is 18 amino acids long. CDR3 nucleotide sequence: TGTGCCAGCAGCCCGGGACTAGCGGGAGATCTCGCTTCCTACGAGCAGTACTTC. Amino acids: CASSPGLAGDLASYEQYF.

A few counts support this clone. This chain connects TRBV5-4 to TRBJ2-2, with D perhaps TRBD1 (5 bases). With 1 base removed from V and 5 bases from J, the gap between germline ends came to 9 bases. Germline CDR1 SGHNT, CDR2 YYREEE (reference sequence). The CDR3 spans 14 residues. This chain's CDR3 is CASSLYRGTGELFF. In DNA form, the CDR3 reads TGTGCCAGCAGCTTGTATAGGGGAACCGGGGAGCTGTTTTTT.

V gene TRBV9 combines with J gene TRBJ2-7; D gene uncertain. Trimming removed 0 bases from V and 6 bases from J, with 10 bases in between. Germline V gives CDR1 SGDLS, CDR2 YYNGEE. This CDR3 is built from 13 residues. The chain's CDR3 is CASSVDWQAEQYF. The CDR3 DNA sequence: TGTGCCAGCAGCGTAGACTGGCAGGCCGAGCAGTACTTC.

The chain carries TRBV5-1 and TRBJ2-7; 8 nucleotides match TRBD2. Germline V gives CDR1 SGHRS, CDR2 YFSETQ. Unmatched junction bases numbered 5, after V lost 4 bases and J lost 2 bases. The CDR3 contains 14 residues. The CDR3 is CASSPTGGPYEQYF. Written as DNA, the CDR3 is TGCGCCAGCAGCCCTACGGGAGGGCCCTACGAGCAGTACTTC. The full variable domain, completed using reference TRBV5-1 and TRBJ2-7, is KAGVTQTPRYLIKTRGQQVTLSCSPISGHRSVSWYQQTPGQGLQFLFEYFSETQRNKGNFPGRFSGRQFSNSRSEMNVSTLELGDSALYLCASSPTGGPYEQYFGPGTRLTVT.

The genes are TRBV7-3 and TRBJ2-3; 8 bases line up with TRBD2. This CDR3 spans 15 amino acids. The germline V gene has CDR1 SGHTA and CDR2 FQGTGA. J lost 1 base, V lost 5 bases, and 5 bases had no gene match. The CDR3 bases are TGTGCCAGCAGCAGCGGGAGTGGGGGCACAGATACGCAGTATTTT. It translates to CASSSGSGGTDTQYF.

This chain connects TRBV10-1 to TRBJ2-3; TRBD2 aligns across 9 bases. The J segment lost 7 bases and the V segment lost 2 bases, leaving 7 bases of the junction unmatched. Germline-derived CDR1 and CDR2 are WNHNN and SYGVQD (reference sequence). The CDR3 consists of 15 residues. CDR3 sequence: CASSEETSGYYTQYF. CDR3 DNA sequence: TGCGCCAGCAGTGAGGAGACTAGCGGCTACTATACGCAGTATTTT.

The DNA of the CDR3 is TGTGCCAGCAGATTGGACAGGGGACTTAATGAAAAACTGTTTTTT. It is translated as CASRLDRGLNEKLFF. This chain uses TRBV2 with TRBJ1-4, with 9 positions matching TRBD1. With V trimmed by 6 bases and J by 4 bases, 6 bases remained unmatched. There are 15 residues in the CDR3. Per the germline V gene, CDR1 is SNHLY and CDR2 is FYNNEI.

This chain joins TRBV18 and TRBJ1-2; D may be TRBD1 (5 bases). CDR1 and CDR2 (germline): KGHSH, LQKENI. V shed 2 bases and J shed 1 base, with 14 bases lying between them. The CDR3 has 16 residues. The CDR3 nucleotides are TGTGCCAGCTCACCAATTTCCCAGGGCCTTAACTATGGCTACACCTTC. Translated: CASSPISQGLNYGYTF.

The chain uses TRBV11-1 and TRBJ2-3; TRBD1 is a possible D gene (5 bases). The CDR3 loop spans 14 amino acids. Germline-derived CDR1 and CDR2 are SGHAT and FQDESV (reference sequence). V was cut by 5 bases and J by 2 bases, with 11 bases left in between. The CDR3 region has the DNA TGTGCCAGCAGCCTGGCGACAGACACAGATACGCAGTATTTT. Amino acids: CASSLATDTDTQYF.

As regards this clone: The DNA is left out, because the CDR3 cannot be placed on it with certainty; the CDR3 is given as TCRdb lists it. This chain links TRBV1 with TRBJ2-1; the table's D call of TRBD2 was not tested on the DNA. TRBV1 is given as a pseudogene. Termini included, the CDR3 measures 17 amino acids. The CDR3 is CTSSQDGRVAGGNEQFF.

This clone was recorded once. The chain has TRBV29-1 and TRBJ2-5, with 10 bases identical to TRBD1. J was trimmed by 6 bases and V by 7 bases; bases with no gene match: 11. This CDR3 has 14 residues. Germline V gene sequence: CDR1 SQVTM, CDR2 ANQGSEA. DNA of the CDR3: TGCAGCGGGCGGACAGGGGGGGGTAGGCAGACCCAGTACTTC. Amino acids: CSGRTGGGRQTQYF.

This chain uses TRBV4-1 with TRBJ2-7; TRBD1 matches at 7 bases. The CDR3 is 15 residues long. Germline CDR1 is MGHRA and CDR2 is YSYEKL. The J segment lost 0 bases and the V segment lost 4 bases, leaving 6 bases of the junction unmatched. The CDR3 DNA sequence: TGCGCCAGCAGCCCTACGACAGGGCGCTCCTACGAGCAGTACTTC. It is translated as CASSPTTGRSYEQYF.

V is TRBV4-2 and J is TRBJ1-5, with 7 bases identical to TRBD1. After removal of 4 bases from V and 3 bases from J, the junction contained 6 bases not matched to a gene. Germline CDR1 reads LGHNA; CDR2 reads YNFKEQ. There are 15 residues in the CDR3. CDR3 loop: CASSLGEGANQPQHF. The CDR3 nucleotides are TGTGCCAGCAGCCTCGGTGAGGGGGCCAATCAGCCCCAGCATTTT.

The chain combines TRBV6-2 or TRBV6-3 with TRBJ2-1; D gene uncertain. Germline V CDR1 and CDR2: MNHEY, SVGEGT. The V end lost 4 bases, the J end lost 2 bases, and 9 bases lay between the germline ends. The CDR3 length is 14 residues. The CDR3 loop is CASSSVGTYNEQFF. The CDR3 DNA is TGTGCCAGCAGTTCCGTCGGTACCTACAATGAGCAGTTCTTC.

The J gene is TRBJ1-6, the V gene TRBV10-3, with D hard to call. In germline, CDR1 is ENHRY, CDR2 SYGVKD. Trimming took off 0 bases at V and 10 bases at J, with 13 bases between the two ends. CDR3 length: 15 residues. CDR3 sequence (DNA): TGTGCCATCAGTGAGTCGGGAGGCTCCGGCTCACCCCTCCACTTT. Translation gives CAISESGGSGSPLHF.